One sample yielded the 17 T cell receptor beta chains listed below, sequenced in a study of T cells expressing NK-cell markers. TCRdb reprocessed the 5' RACE reads, with one entry per CDR3 protein and no DNA. The listing contains fewer than 550,000 distinct CDR3 sequences. The sample taken for sequencing was blood T cells: a sorted CD56 or NKG2C T cell subset, CD4+ or CD8+ T cells, or bulk PBMC T cells (not recorded which). Source of these receptors: a woman aged 50 to 60 in good health.

This rearrangement joins TRBV11-2 to TRBJ2-1. Germline V gives CDR1 SGHAT, CDR2 FQNNGV. The CDR3 is 15 residues long. This chain's CDR3 is CASSLRALTYNEQFF.

The CDR3 loop reads CASSITGPRTF. The chain couples TRBV19 to TRBJ1-2. The CDR3 covers 11 residues. Germline loops: CDR1 LNHDA, CDR2 SQIVND (reference sequence).

The rearrangement links TRBV12-5 to TRBJ2-3. From germline, CDR1 is LGHNT and CDR2 FRNRAP. The CDR3 loop spans 14 amino acids. The CDR3 reads CASGLTTDSDTQYF.

V gene TRBV6-5 combines with J gene TRBJ2-2; TCRdb selects TRBD1, and the lack of DNA leaves this call unchecked. CDR1 is MNHEY and CDR2 is SVGAGI in the germline V gene. The CDR3 runs 18 residues. CDR3 in amino acids: CASSYRGGTGEGTGELFF.

This chain links TRBV30 with TRBJ2-3. Germline V gene data show CDR1 as GTSNPN and CDR2 as SVGIG (reference sequence). CDR3 length: 13 amino acids. CDR3 region: CAWSFSLTDTQYF.

The chain couples TRBV12-3 or TRBV12-4 to TRBJ2-1; the TCRdb call, TRBD2, lacks DNA for checking. The CDR3 sequence is 14 residues long. CDR3 residues: CASSGLSSYNEQFF.

V is TRBV11-3 and J is TRBJ2-2; TCRdb's D gene call, TRBD1, goes unchecked for lack of DNA. Germline V lookup: CDR1 SGHNT, CDR2 YENEEA. CDR3 length: 16 residues. The CDR3 sequence is CATGTGSIRGTGELFF.

The rearrangement uses TRBV10-3 and TRBJ2-1; TCRdb gives TRBD2 as the D gene, but with no DNA this cannot be confirmed. The CDR3 runs 14 residues. Germline V CDR1 and CDR2: ENHRY, SYGVKD. CDR3 sequence reads: CAITSGVGSNEQFF.

The chain combines TRBV5-1 with TRBJ2-7; TCRdb reports TRBD2, a call that lacks DNA to check it against. Germline V gene lookup returns CDR1 SGHRS and CDR2 YFSETQ. The CDR3 is 17 residues long. The CDR3 loop reads CASSLEPAGGKIPEQYF.

The V and J genes are TRBV20-1 and TRBJ1-1; TCRdb reports TRBD1, a call that lacks DNA to check it against. Germline V gene lookup returns CDR1 DFQATT and CDR2 SNEGSKA (reference sequence). The CDR3 has 11 amino acids. CDR3 amino acids: CSAIQGVEAFF.

This sequence joins TRBV12-3 or TRBV12-4 and TRBJ1-5. The CDR3 has 14 amino acids. The CDR3 sequence: CASSLGVLGQPQHF.

The V and J genes are TRBV7-3 and TRBJ2-1. The germline CDR1 and CDR2 sequences are SGHTA and FQGTGA. CDR3 length: 13 residues. The CDR3 region is CASSSNVKREQFF.

The V and J genes are TRBV7-9 and TRBJ2-5; TCRdb indicates TRBD1, and absent DNA this call remains unverified. CDR1 SEHNR and CDR2 FQNEAQ come from the germline V gene (reference sequence). The CDR3 is made up of 15 amino acids. CDR3 protein: CASSLGQDFQETQYF.

This chain links TRBV27 with TRBJ2-3; TCRdb returns TRBD2, unconfirmable since there is no DNA. CDR3 size: 14 residues. Germline values: CDR1 MNHEY, CDR2 SMNVEV (reference sequence). The CDR3 protein is CASSGVAGTDTQYF.

The chain couples TRBV30 to TRBJ2-5; TCRdb calls TRBD2, which cannot be checked without DNA. This CDR3 spans 14 amino acids. Germline loops: CDR1 GTSNPN, CDR2 SVGIG (reference sequence). CDR3 sequence: CAYKMGLATETQYF.

The rearrangement links TRBV12-3 or TRBV12-4 to TRBJ1-5. This CDR3 has 11 residues. The CDR3 protein is CASTLGGPQHF.

This rearrangement joins TRBV20-1 to TRBJ2-1; TCRdb proposes TRBD2, but this gene call is untestable without DNA. Germline values: CDR1 DFQATT, CDR2 SNEGSKA (reference sequence). This CDR3 region has 13 residues. CDR3 region: CSADGLVIGEQFF.